This TCR beta chain was profiled in a study of OX40 agonist ivuxolimab in advanced cancers. Regarding the study as a whole: Patients with a partial response at 0.1-3.0 mg/kg had among the lowest clonal expansion. Nonresponders included some who also had low normalized T-cell clonal expansion.

About this clone itself: Its target is not known.

This CDR3 spans 15 amino acids. Trimming at V came to 7 bases and at J to 6 bases, leaving 12 bases not matched to a gene. The germline gives CDR1 LNHDA, CDR2 SQIVND (reference sequence). Sampling times: baseline, cycle 4 day 1, cycle 7 day 1. The repertoire was sequenced with immunoSEQ multiplex PCR; TCRdb's copy has only in-frame clones and lacks some. The data contain about 58,000 clones, about 90% of them singletons. V gene TRBV19 combines with J gene TRBJ2-1; TRBD2 matches 7 bases. The specimen was CD4+ or CD8+ T cells sorted from blood, collected in a trial of the OX40 agonist ivuxolimab. This clonotype was sampled from an adult with an advanced solid tumor such as melanoma, head and neck, liver or kidney cancer. The CDR3 nucleotides are TGTGCCAGTACGTTGCGACTAGCAGCAAGCAATGAGCAGTTCTTC. Encoded protein: CASTLRLAASNEQFF. Looking up the rest from reference TRBV19 and TRBJ2-1 gives the full variable domain: DGGITQSPKYLFRKEGQNVTLSCEQNLNHDAMYWYRQDPGQGLRLIYYSQIVNDFQKGDIAEGYSVSREKKESFPLTVTSAQKNPTAFYLCASTLRLAASNEQFFGPGTRLTVL.